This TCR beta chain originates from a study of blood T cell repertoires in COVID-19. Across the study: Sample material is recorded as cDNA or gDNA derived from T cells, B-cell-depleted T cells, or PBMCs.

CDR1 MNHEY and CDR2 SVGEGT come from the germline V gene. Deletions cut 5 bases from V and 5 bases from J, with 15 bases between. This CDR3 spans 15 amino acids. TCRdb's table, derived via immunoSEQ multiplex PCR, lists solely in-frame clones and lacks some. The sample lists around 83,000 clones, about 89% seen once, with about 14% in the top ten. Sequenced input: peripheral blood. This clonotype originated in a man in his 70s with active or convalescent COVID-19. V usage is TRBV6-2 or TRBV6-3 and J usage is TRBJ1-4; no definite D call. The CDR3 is CASSLTGSNNEKLFF. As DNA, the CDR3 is TGTGCCAGCAGTCTCACCGGGTCGAACAATGAAAAACTGTTTTTT.